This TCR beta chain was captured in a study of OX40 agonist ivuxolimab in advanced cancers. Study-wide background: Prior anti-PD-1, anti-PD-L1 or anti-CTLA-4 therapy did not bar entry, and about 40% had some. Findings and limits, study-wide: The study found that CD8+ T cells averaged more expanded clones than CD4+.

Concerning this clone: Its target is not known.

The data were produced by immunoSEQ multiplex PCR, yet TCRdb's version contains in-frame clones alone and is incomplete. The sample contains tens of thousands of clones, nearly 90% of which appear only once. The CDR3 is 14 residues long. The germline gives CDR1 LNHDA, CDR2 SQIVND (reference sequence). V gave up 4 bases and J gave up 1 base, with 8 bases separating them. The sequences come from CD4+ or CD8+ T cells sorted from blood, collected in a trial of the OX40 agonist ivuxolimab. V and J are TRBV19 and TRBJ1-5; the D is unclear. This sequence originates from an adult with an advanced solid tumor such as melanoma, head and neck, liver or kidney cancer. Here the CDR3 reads CASSREGSNQPQHF. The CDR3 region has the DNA TGTGCCAGTAGTAGAGAGGGAAGCAATCAGCCCCAGCATTTT.